Only a few counts were recorded for the clone carrying this TCR beta chain. Its antigen is still unknown. The V end lost 6 bases, the J end lost 3 bases, and 15 bases lay between the germline ends. The CDR3 is 15 residues long. Germline CDR1 is MDHEN and CDR2 is SYDVKM. Each CDR3 protein is one row after TCRdb ran MiXCR on the 5' RACE reads. The sample includes around 260,000 distinct CDR3 sequences, about 5.2% of them seen just once. The data are from a study of T cells after yellow fever vaccination. About the research overall: Preparation of fractions with low cell numbers was performed using SMART-Seq v4 Ultra Low Input. Study-wide points: The secondary response was weaker, and its peak arrived faster, on day 5 versus 15. Some clonotypes, a small share, were shared between CD4 and CD8 compartments. Most primary-vaccination clones recurred post-booster (roughly 96% CD4, 88% CD8).

The sequence derives from a man aged 18 to 30 who received the YFV17D yellow fever vaccine. This specimen was CD4+ T cells sorted from PBMCs, taken on the day of the yellow fever booster vaccination. The chain couples TRBV28 to TRBJ1-3, with TRBD1 as a possible D gene (5 bases). In nucleotides, the CDR3 is TGTGCCAGCAGCCCCCCTGGGGGATATGGAAACACCATATATTTT. Translation: CASSPPGGYGNTIYF.